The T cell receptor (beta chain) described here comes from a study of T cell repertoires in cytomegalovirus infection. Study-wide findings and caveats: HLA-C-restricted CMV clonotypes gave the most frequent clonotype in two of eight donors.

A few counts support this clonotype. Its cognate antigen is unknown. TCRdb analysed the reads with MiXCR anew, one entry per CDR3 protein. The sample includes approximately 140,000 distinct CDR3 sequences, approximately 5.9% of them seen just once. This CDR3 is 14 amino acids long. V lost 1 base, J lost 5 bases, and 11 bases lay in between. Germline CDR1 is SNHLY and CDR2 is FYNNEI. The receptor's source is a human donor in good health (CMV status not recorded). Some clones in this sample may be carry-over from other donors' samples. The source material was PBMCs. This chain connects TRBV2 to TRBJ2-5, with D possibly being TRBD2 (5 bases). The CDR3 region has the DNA TGTGCCAGCAGTGAAGGCGTCAGGAGGGAGACCCAGTACTTC. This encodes CASSEGVRRETQYF.